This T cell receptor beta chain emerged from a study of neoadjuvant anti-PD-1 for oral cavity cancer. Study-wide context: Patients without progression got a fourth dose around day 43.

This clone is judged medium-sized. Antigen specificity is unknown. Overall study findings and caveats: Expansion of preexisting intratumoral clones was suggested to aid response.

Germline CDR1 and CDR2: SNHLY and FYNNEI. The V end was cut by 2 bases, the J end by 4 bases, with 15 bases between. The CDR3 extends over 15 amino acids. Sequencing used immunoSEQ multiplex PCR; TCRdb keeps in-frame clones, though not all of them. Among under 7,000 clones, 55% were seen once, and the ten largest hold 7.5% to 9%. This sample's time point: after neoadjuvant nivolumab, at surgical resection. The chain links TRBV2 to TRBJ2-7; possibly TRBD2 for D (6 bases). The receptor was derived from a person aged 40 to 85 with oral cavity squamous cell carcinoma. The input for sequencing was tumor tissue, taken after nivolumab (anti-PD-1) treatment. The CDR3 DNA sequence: TGTGCCAGCAGTGAAAGCGCAGACGGAGGGTACGAGCAGTACTTC. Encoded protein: CASSESADGGYEQYF. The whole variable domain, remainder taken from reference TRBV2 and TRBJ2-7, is EPEVTQTPSHQVTQMGQEVILRCVPISNHLYFYWYRQILGQKVEFLVSFYNNEISEKSEIFDDQFSVERPDGSNFTLKIRSTKLEDSAMYFCASSESADGGYEQYFGPGTRLTVT.